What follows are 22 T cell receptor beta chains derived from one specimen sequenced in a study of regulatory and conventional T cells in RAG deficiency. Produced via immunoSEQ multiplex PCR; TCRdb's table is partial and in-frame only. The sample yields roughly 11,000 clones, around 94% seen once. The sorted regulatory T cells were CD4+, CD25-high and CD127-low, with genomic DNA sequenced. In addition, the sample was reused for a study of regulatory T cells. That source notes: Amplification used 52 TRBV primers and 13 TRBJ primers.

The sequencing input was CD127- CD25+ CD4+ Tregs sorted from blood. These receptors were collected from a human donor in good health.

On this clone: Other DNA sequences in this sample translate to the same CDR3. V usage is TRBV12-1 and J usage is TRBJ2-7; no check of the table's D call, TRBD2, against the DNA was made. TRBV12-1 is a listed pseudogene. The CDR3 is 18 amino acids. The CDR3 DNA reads TGTGCCAGCAGCCCCCCCCTATTCGGGGGTCCAAGCTCCTACGAGCAGTACTTC. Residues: CASSPPLFGGPSSYEQYF.

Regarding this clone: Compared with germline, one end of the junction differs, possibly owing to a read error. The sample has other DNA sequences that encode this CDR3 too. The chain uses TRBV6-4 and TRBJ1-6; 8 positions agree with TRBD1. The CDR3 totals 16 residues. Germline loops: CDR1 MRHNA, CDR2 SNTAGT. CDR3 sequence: CASAPRGDRLDSPLHF. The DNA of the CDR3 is TGTGCCAGCGCACCTAGGGGGGACAGGCTTGATTCCCCCCTCCACTTT.

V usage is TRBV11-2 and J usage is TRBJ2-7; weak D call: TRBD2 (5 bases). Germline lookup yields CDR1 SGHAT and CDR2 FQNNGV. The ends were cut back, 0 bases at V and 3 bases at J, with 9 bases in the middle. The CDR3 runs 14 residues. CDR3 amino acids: CASSLDRAGYEQYF. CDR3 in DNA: TGTGCCAGCAGCTTAGACCGGGCGGGCTACGAGCAGTACTTC.

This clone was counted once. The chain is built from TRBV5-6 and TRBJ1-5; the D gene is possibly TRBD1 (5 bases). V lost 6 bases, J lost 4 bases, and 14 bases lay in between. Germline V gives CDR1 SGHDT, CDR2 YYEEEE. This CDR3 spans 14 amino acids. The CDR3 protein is CASTRGAWNQPQHF. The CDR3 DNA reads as TGTGCCAGCACGCGGGGCGCTTGGAATCAGCCCCAGCATTTT.

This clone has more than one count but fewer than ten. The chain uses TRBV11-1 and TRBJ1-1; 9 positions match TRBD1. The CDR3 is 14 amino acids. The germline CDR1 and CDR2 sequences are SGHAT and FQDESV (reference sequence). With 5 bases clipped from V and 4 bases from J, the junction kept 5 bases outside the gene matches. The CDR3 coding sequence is TGTGCCAGCAGCCTGGGACAGGGTAGCACTGAAGCTTTCTTT. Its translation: CASSLGQGSTEAFF.

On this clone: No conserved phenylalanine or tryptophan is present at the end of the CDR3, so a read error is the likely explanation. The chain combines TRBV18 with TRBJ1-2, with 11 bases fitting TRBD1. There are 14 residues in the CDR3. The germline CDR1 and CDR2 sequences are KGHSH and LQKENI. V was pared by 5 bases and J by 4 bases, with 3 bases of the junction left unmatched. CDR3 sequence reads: CASSTGQGGYGYTL. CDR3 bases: TGTGCCAGCTCAACGGGACAGGGGGGCTATGGCTACACCCTC.

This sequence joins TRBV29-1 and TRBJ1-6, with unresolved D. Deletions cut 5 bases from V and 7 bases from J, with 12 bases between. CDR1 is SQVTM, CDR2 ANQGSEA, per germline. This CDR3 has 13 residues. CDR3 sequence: CSVRRSYNSPLHF. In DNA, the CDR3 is TGCAGCGTTCGTCGCAGTTACAATTCACCCCTCCACTTT.

The CDR3 protein is CASSLVQGGETQYF. CDR3 sequence (DNA): TGCGCCAGCAGCTTGGTTCAGGGTGGGGAGACCCAGTACTTC. This chain connects TRBV5-1 to TRBJ2-5, with a possible D match to TRBD1 (5 bases). Between the trimmed V and J ends, which lost 0 bases and 5 bases, there was a span of 11 bases. This CDR3 comprises 14 residues. Germline assignment: CDR1 SGHRS and CDR2 YFSETQ.

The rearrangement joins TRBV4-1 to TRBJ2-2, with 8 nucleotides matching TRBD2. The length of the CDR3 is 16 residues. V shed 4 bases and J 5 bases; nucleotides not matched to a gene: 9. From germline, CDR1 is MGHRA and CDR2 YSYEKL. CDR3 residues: CASSPRRGVPTGELFF. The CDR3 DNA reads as TGCGCCAGCAGCCCACGGCGGGGGGTACCGACCGGGGAGCTGTTTTTT.

CDR3 nucleotide sequence: TGTGCCAGCAGCCCCCAAACAACGACAACTAACTATGGCTACACCTTC. Its protein product is CASSPQTTTTNYGYTF. This sequence joins TRBV11-2 and TRBJ1-2, with D unclear. This CDR3 region has 16 residues. The V end lost 5 bases, the J end lost 0 bases, and 16 bases lay between the germline ends. Germline values: CDR1 SGHAT, CDR2 FQNNGV.

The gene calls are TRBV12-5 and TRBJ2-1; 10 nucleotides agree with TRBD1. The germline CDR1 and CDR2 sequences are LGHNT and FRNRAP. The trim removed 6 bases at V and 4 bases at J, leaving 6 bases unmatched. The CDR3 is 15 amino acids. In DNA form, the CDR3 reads TGTGCTAGTGGACCCGGGACAGGGGATTACAATGAGCAGTTCTTC. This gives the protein CASGPGTGDYNEQFF.

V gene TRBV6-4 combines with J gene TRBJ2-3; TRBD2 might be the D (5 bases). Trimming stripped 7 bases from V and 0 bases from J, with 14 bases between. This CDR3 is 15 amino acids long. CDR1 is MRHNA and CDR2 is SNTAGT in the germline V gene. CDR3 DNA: TGTGCCAGCAACAAGGACTCCTTGAGCACAGATACGCAGTATTTT. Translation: CASNKDSLSTDTQYF.

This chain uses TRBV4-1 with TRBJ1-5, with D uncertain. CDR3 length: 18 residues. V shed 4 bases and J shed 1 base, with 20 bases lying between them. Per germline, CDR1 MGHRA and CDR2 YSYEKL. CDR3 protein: CASSPPILGAVSNQPQHF. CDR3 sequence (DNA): TGCGCCAGCAGCCCCCCCATACTGGGAGCGGTCAGCAATCAGCCCCAGCATTTT.

The CDR3 reads CAIRGQGREQYF. The CDR3 coding sequence is TGTGCCATCAGGGGACAGGGGAGGGAGCAGTACTTC. The V gene is TRBV10-3, the J gene TRBJ2-7; 10 bases agree with TRBD1. Germline lookup yields CDR1 ENHRY and CDR2 SYGVKD. The CDR3 is made up of 12 amino acids. The V gene end was trimmed by 6 bases and the J gene end by 7 bases; junction bases not matched to a gene: 3.

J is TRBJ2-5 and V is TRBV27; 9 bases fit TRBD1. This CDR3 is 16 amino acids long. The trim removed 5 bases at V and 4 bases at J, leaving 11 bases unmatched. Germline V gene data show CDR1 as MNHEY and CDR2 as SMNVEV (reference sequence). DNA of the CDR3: TGTGCCAGCAGTCGCGGGCGGGACAGGGTTATAGAGACCCAGTACTTC. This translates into CASSRGRDRVIETQYF.

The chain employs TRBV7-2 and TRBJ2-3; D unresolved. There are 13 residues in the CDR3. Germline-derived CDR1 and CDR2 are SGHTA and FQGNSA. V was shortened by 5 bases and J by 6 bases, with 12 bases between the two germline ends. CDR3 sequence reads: CASSQLYVDTQYF. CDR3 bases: TGTGCCAGCAGCCAGTTGTATGTGGATACGCAGTATTTT.

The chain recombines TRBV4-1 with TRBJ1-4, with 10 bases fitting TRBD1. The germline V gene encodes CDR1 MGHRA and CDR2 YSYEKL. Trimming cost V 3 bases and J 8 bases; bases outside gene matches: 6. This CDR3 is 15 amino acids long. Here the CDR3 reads CASSQRQGAEEKLFF. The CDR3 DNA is TGCGCCAGCAGCCAGAGACAGGGGGCTGAAGAAAAACTGTTTTTT.

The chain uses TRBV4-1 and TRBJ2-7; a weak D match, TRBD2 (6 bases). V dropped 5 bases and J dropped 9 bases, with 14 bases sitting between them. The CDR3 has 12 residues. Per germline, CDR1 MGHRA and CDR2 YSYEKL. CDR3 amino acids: CASSSFRGGQYF. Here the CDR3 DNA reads TGCGCCAGCAGCTCTTTCCGGGGAGGGCAGTACTTC.

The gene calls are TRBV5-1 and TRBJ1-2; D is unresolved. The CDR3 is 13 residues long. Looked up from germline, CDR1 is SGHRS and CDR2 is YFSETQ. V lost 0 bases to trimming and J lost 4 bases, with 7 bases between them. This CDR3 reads CASSLGQPYGYTF. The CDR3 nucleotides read TGCGCCAGCAGCTTGGGACAACCCTATGGCTACACCTTC.

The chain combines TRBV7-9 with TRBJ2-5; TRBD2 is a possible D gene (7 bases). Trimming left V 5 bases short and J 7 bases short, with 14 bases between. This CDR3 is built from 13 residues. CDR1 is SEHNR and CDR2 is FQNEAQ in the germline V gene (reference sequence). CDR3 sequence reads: CASSGGGPGTQYF. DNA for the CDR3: TGTGCCAGCAGCGGGGGGGGGCCTGGGACCCAGTACTTC.

CDR3 in amino acids: CASSRRENYGYTF. The CDR3 DNA is TGCGCCAGCAGCCGACGGGAAAACTATGGCTACACCTTC. The chain recombines TRBV5-1 with TRBJ1-2, with unresolved D. The CDR3 loop spans 13 amino acids. The V end lost 4 bases, the J end lost 2 bases, and 9 bases lay between the germline ends. The germline V gene has CDR1 SGHRS and CDR2 YFSETQ.

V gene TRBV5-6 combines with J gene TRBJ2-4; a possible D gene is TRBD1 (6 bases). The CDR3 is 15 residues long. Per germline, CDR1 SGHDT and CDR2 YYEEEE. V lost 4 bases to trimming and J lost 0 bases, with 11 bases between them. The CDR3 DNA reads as TGTGCCAGCAGCCCCAGGACAGCAGCCAAAAACATTCAGTACTTC. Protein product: CASSPRTAAKNIQYF. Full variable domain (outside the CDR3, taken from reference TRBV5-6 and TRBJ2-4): DAGVTQSPTHLIKTRGQQVTLRCSPKSGHDTVSWYQQALGQGPQFIFQYYEEEERQRGNFPDRFSGHQFPNYSSELNVNALLLGDSALYLCASSPRTAAKNIQYFGAGTRLSVL.